Here is one T cell receptor beta chain with its context. What it binds is not known. This sample is drawn from a study of graft-versus-host responses after intestinal transplantation. As for the study in general: Anti-thymocyte globulin induction, then tacrolimus and steroids for around 3 years, went to all recipients.

The study's findings and limits: GvH clonotypes were identified within recipient marrow, with a subset emerging first in ileum or blood. Graft-donor T cell macrochimerism in patients accompanied high graft-versus-host to host-versus-graft clonal ratios in allografts.

From germline, CDR1 is MNHEY and CDR2 SMNVEV (reference sequence). Trimming took 3 bases from V and 1 from J, leaving 9 bases between them. CDR3 size: 14 residues. Using immunoSEQ multiplex PCR, the repertoire was profiled, and TCRdb retains in-frame clones only, with some absent. The data show about 85,000 clones, 75% to 95% seen once. The origin of this receptor is a human donor who was the organ donor for an intestinal transplant. V gene TRBV27 combines with J gene TRBJ1-1, with unresolved D. The starting material was unstimulated CD8+ T cells sorted from spleen or lymph node cells, obtained before transplant. In DNA form, the CDR3 reads TGTGCCAGCAGTTTCCTAACACCGAACACTGAAGCTTTCTTT. Protein: CASSFLTPNTEAFF.